Listed below are T cell receptor beta chains from one sample, sequenced in a study of cytomegalovirus exposure and HLA in healthy donors. Some clones are missing from TCRdb's copy, which holds only in-frame ones; the method was immunoSEQ multiplex PCR. The sample totals approximately 50,000 clones. Sequencing was performed on PBMCs. The source is a young man in good health and CMV-seropositive. CDR3s include the opening cysteine and the closing phenylalanine or tryptophan. Each record gives: D gene, V gene, J gene, CDR3 DNA, CDR3 protein. A D gene is named only where the DNA matches it firmly.

D gene: TRBD1; V gene: TRBV7-9; J gene: TRBJ1-1; CDR3 DNA: TGTGCCAGCAGCCTTATAACCGGGACAGGGGGCACTGAAGCTTTCTTT; CDR3 protein: CASSLITGTGGTEAFF
D gene: TRBD1; V gene: TRBV19; J gene: TRBJ2-7; CDR3 DNA: TGTGCCAGTAGACCGACAGGGACCTACGAGCAGTACTTC; CDR3 protein: CASRPTGTYEQYF
D gene: NA; V gene: TRBV14; J gene: TRBJ2-5; CDR3 DNA: TGTGCCAGCAGCCACGGGAGAGAAGAGACCCAGTACTTC; CDR3 protein: CASSHGREETQYF
D gene: NA; V gene: TRBV28; J gene: TRBJ1-2; CDR3 DNA: TGTGCCAGCACCTTGGTGGGGGGAGGGGTGGACTATGGCTACACCTTC; CDR3 protein: CASTLVGGGVDYGYTF
D gene: NA; V gene: TRBV6-5; J gene: TRBJ1-2; CDR3 DNA: TGTGCCAGCAGTTACCGCTCGGGGAATGGCTACACCTTC; CDR3 protein: CASSYRSGNGYTF
D gene: NA; V gene: TRBV29-1; J gene: TRBJ2-5; CDR3 DNA: TGCAGCGTCGGGACACAACAAGAGACCCAGTACTTC; CDR3 protein: CSVGTQQETQYF
D gene: TRBD2; V gene: TRBV10-2; J gene: TRBJ2-1; CDR3 DNA: TGCGCCACCATACCTAGCGGAACGCACAATGAGCAGTTCTTC; CDR3 protein: CATIPSGTHNEQFF
D gene: TRBD1; V gene: TRBV19; J gene: TRBJ2-5; CDR3 DNA: TGTGCCAGTAGTGCTGACAGGGGAAAAGAGACCCAGTACTTC; CDR3 protein: CASSADRGKETQYF
D gene: NA; V gene: TRBV5-1; J gene: TRBJ1-1; CDR3 DNA: TGCGCCAGCAGCCCCCGGGGGGGGAAAAACACTGAAGCTTTCTTT; CDR3 protein: CASSPRGGKNTEAFF
D gene: TRBD2; V gene: TRBV5-4; J gene: TRBJ2-3; CDR3 DNA: TGTGCCAGCAGCTTGAAGGCTAGCGGAGGTACAGATACGCAGTATTTT; CDR3 protein: CASSLKASGGTDTQYF
D gene: TRBD2; V gene: TRBV4-1; J gene: TRBJ2-1; CDR3 DNA: TGCGCCAGCAGCCAAGTTGGCGGGAGGGCCTTGGATGAGCAGTTCTTC; CDR3 protein: CASSQVGGRALDEQFF